The source of this TCR beta chain is a study of blood T cell repertoires in COVID-19. Across the whole study: Samples of COVID-19 (acute and convalescent) were obtained from the United States, Italy and Spain. T cells, B-cell-depleted T cells, or PBMCs provided the cDNA or gDNA that served as material.

In the authors' workflow: Estimation of nucleated cell counts relied on the amplification of reference gene primers. Measured with immunoSEQ multiplex PCR; TCRdb has only the in-frame clones, and not every one. V and J calls and clone size are as listed in that table; D and trimming were resolved from the DNA. In the table there are about 130,000 clones, roughly 85% of which are singletons. The germline gives CDR1 SGHDT, CDR2 YYEEEE. V lost 3 bases, J lost 5 bases, and 7 bases stayed unmatched. This CDR3 spans 16 amino acids. The TCR was taken from an elderly man with active or convalescent COVID-19. This sequence joins TRBV5-6 and TRBJ1-6; 8 nucleotides line up with TRBD1. The sequencing input was peripheral blood. CDR3 DNA sequence: TGTGCCAGCAGCTGGGGACCGACAGGGGATAATTCACCCCTCCACTTT. Protein: CASSWGPTGDNSPLHF.